Listed below are T cell receptor beta chains from one sample, sequenced in a study of Tregs in tolerant kidney transplant recipients. Clones were sequenced by immunoSEQ multiplex PCR, and TCRdb holds only the in-frame ones, with some missing. The top ten clones hold 0.34% of a sample with about 110,000 clones, roughly 89% of them seen once. The sequenced sample was CD4+ T cells from blood, obtained before the transplant. The receptors were sampled from a human donor who received a combined kidney and bone marrow transplant. CDR3s leave out the opening cysteine and the closing phenylalanine or tryptophan.

V gene	CDR3 protein
TRBV7-2	ASSLNAGRGYT
TRBV18	ASSRDRGSDGYT
TRBV30	AWAGGGNTIY
TRBV2	ASSDGGQPQH
TRBV28	ASSLLSGRADEQF
TRBV7-2	ASSFSSTINEQF
TRBV5-1	ASSGGTSGSPYNEQF
TRBV7-6	ASSPGGDTQY
TRBV5-1	ASSPVPIPGANVLT
TRBV15	ATSREAAATGEQY
TRBV7-2	ASSLQGNTEAF
TRBV7-9	ASSTSGRTDTQY
TRBV6-5	ASSSTRGAYEQY
TRBV5-1	ASSHRDSPRISQY
TRBV4-2	ASSQEGQFEGDTQY
TRBV19	ASSKLDSFEAF
TRBV4-2	ASSPLAGGSTTYNEQF
TRBV7-2	ASSLVPGGLAGANEQF
TRBV6-5	ASSYRGFSNQPQH
TRBV5-1	ASSLQETQY
TRBV4-1	ASSQGGGLAPQETQY
TRBV5-4	ASSSLGSGTTYGYT
TRBV6-6	ASIRGTGVTNEKLF
TRBV19	ASSPLTGVREAF
TRBV11-2	ASSTPARGLAGVDTQY
TRBV19	ASSSATGAISPLH
TRBV5-6	ASSLRGTSGTTDTQY
TRBV19	ASRRLAGGPEETQY
TRBV7-2	ASSSQGYNEQF
TRBV7-9	ASSRGQVENTIY
TRBV7-9	ASSSTLGGSSPLH
TRBV11-2	ASSLELGSPYNEQF
TRBV6-6	ASRFLAGGPYEQY
TRBV5-1	ASSGRGLAGGETQY
TRBV5-4	ASSLAGGSRAYEQY
TRBV19	ATRTSGSVETQY
TRBV2	AAGDFRGLF
TRBV19	ASSRRGYNEQF
TRBV6-5	ASRRTSGADTQY
TRBV11-3	ASSSDALGELF
TRBV6-1	ASRGQGVTNEKLF
TRBV12-5	ASGFRAGNTEAF
TRBV21-1	ASSKVNGRLSNQPQH
TRBV9	ASSDWTAENTEAF
TRBV7-8	ASSPTGATYEQY
TRBV21-1	ASSKEREIKYEQY
TRBV5-1	ASGDRGNTEAF
TRBV5-1	ASSSEGTSSADTQY
TRBV4-1	ASSQDRTRSYEQY
TRBV7-6	ASSRLLAGDADTQY